These T cell receptor beta chains were read from a single sample in a study of CD8 T cells in Susac syndrome. TCRdb recomputed calls from the immunoSEQ multiplex PCR reads with MiXCR, one row per CDR3 protein. The sample holds roughly 100,000 distinct CDR3 sequences; around 94% are singletons and the top ten take 0.3%. Specimen: CD4+ T cells from PBMCs. The origin of the receptors is a human donor with Susac syndrome. CDR3s include the opening cysteine and the closing phenylalanine or tryptophan. The order of the fields is D gene, clone size, V gene, J gene, CDR3 DNA, CDR3 protein. D genes are given only for firm matches. Clone size is shown for a subset of rows, as once, few, many or a class of expanded clone.

D gene: -
clone size: once
V gene: TRBV3-1
J gene: TRBJ2-1
CDR3 DNA: TGTGCCAGCAGCCAAAGGCTTACGGTGGATGAGCAGTTCTTC
CDR3 protein: CASSQRLTVDEQFF

D gene: -
clone size: -
V gene: TRBV20-1
J gene: TRBJ1-4
CDR3 DNA: TGCAGTGCTAGTGCGGGAATTGAAAAACTGTTTTTT
CDR3 protein: CSASAGIEKLFF

D gene: -
clone size: -
V gene: TRBV28
J gene: TRBJ2-7
CDR3 DNA: TGTGCCAGCAGTCGGAGGGAAGAGCAGTACTTC
CDR3 protein: CASSRREEQYF

D gene: -
clone size: -
V gene: TRBV20-1
J gene: TRBJ2-5
CDR3 DNA: TGCAGTGCTAGAGTTAGGGAGACCCAGTACTTC
CDR3 protein: CSARVRETQYF

D gene: -
clone size: -
V gene: TRBV25-1
J gene: TRBJ1-1
CDR3 DNA: TGTGCCAGCAGTGAAGTATTCAGGACTGAAGCTTTCTTT
CDR3 protein: CASSEVFRTEAFF

D gene: TRBD2
clone size: -
V gene: TRBV12-3/TRBV12-4
J gene: TRBJ2-7
CDR3 DNA: TGTGCCAGCAGGAAGCGGGGGACCTCCTACGAGCAGTACTTC
CDR3 protein: CASRKRGTSYEQYF

D gene: -
clone size: -
V gene: TRBV30
J gene: TRBJ1-4
CDR3 DNA: TGTGCCTGGAGTAATGATGCAACTAATGAAAAACTGTTTTTT
CDR3 protein: CAWSNDATNEKLFF

D gene: -
clone size: -
V gene: TRBV24-1
J gene: TRBJ1-6
CDR3 DNA: TGTGCCACCAGTGGATCGGTCGGTGAAAATTCACCCCTCCACTTT
CDR3 protein: CATSGSVGENSPLHF

D gene: TRBD1
clone size: -
V gene: TRBV6-2/TRBV6-3
J gene: TRBJ1-6
CDR3 DNA: TGTGCCAGCAGTGAACAGGGGTATTCACCCCTCCACTTT
CDR3 protein: CASSEQGYSPLHF

D gene: -
clone size: -
V gene: TRBV7-7
J gene: TRBJ2-5
CDR3 DNA: TGTGCTAGCAGCTTAACGGGGCCCTCCGTAGAGACCCAGTACTTC
CDR3 protein: CASSLTGPSVETQYF

D gene: -
clone size: -
V gene: TRBV5-1
J gene: TRBJ2-3
CDR3 DNA: TGCGCCAGCAGCTCCCTTGCTGGCGGAAGCACAGATACGCAGTATTTT
CDR3 protein: CASSSLAGGSTDTQYF

D gene: -
clone size: -
V gene: TRBV29-1
J gene: TRBJ2-7
CDR3 DNA: TGCAGCGTTGATCGGGCAGGGGAGAGCGAGCAGTACTTC
CDR3 protein: CSVDRAGESEQYF

D gene: -
clone size: -
V gene: TRBV19
J gene: TRBJ2-6
CDR3 DNA: TGTGCCAGTAGCCAACAGGGTAGGGGCTTTGGGGCCAACGTCCTGACTTTC
CDR3 protein: CASSQQGRGFGANVLTF

D gene: -
clone size: -
V gene: TRBV2
J gene: TRBJ2-1
CDR3 DNA: TGTGCCACTAAGAGTAGGTCCTACAATGAGCAGTTCTTC
CDR3 protein: CATKSRSYNEQFF

D gene: TRBD2
clone size: -
V gene: TRBV2
J gene: TRBJ2-3
CDR3 DNA: TGTGCCAGCAGTGAACCGGCGCTAGCGGTCACAGATACGCAGTATTTT
CDR3 protein: CASSEPALAVTDTQYF

D gene: -
clone size: -
V gene: TRBV23-1
J gene: TRBJ1-1
CDR3 DNA: TGCGCCAGCAGTCGACAGCGGGTCAACACTGAAGCTTTCTTT
CDR3 protein: CASSRQRVNTEAFF

D gene: -
clone size: -
V gene: TRBV6-6
J gene: TRBJ2-1
CDR3 DNA: TGTGCCAGCAGTTACTCGGACCAGGCAATGAATGAGCAGTTCTTC
CDR3 protein: CASSYSDQAMNEQFF

D gene: TRBD1
clone size: -
V gene: TRBV9
J gene: TRBJ2-7
CDR3 DNA: TGTGCCAGCAGCGTAGCAGGGGGCCCCTACGAGCAGTACTTC
CDR3 protein: CASSVAGGPYEQYF

D gene: -
clone size: -
V gene: TRBV20-1
J gene: TRBJ2-7
CDR3 DNA: TGCAGTGCTGCGCTTCCCTACGAGCAGTACTTC
CDR3 protein: CSAALPYEQYF

D gene: TRBD1
clone size: -
V gene: TRBV3-1
J gene: TRBJ2-5
CDR3 DNA: TGTGCCAGCAGCCAAGCAGGGGACAGAACCTTACGGGAAGAGACCCAGTACTTC
CDR3 protein: CASSQAGDRTLREETQYF

D gene: -
clone size: -
V gene: TRBV5-6
J gene: TRBJ1-1
CDR3 DNA: TGTGCCAGCAGCCCGGTTGGGTTGGCTGAAGCTTTCTTT
CDR3 protein: CASSPVGLAEAFF

D gene: -
clone size: -
V gene: TRBV30
J gene: TRBJ2-1
CDR3 DNA: TGTGCCTGGAGTGTACCCAGGGCCGGGGGCAATGAGCAGTTCTTC
CDR3 protein: CAWSVPRAGGNEQFF

D gene: -
clone size: -
V gene: TRBV15
J gene: TRBJ2-7
CDR3 DNA: TGTGCCACCAGCAGAGATCAACAGGGTGTGGGCGAGCAGTACTTC
CDR3 protein: CATSRDQQGVGEQYF

D gene: TRBD1
clone size: -
V gene: TRBV27
J gene: TRBJ2-7
CDR3 DNA: TGTGCCAGCAGTTCCAGGACAGGGGGCTCCTACGAGCAGTACTTC
CDR3 protein: CASSSRTGGSYEQYF

D gene: TRBD2
clone size: -
V gene: TRBV13
J gene: TRBJ2-5
CDR3 DNA: TGTGCCAGCAGCCTCCGGACTAGAAGGTACCAAGAGACCCAGTACTTC
CDR3 protein: CASSLRTRRYQETQYF

D gene: -
clone size: -
V gene: TRBV12-3/TRBV12-4
J gene: TRBJ2-3
CDR3 DNA: TGTGCCAGCATTCCCGCAGGTCCAGGTTTGGGCACAGATACGCAGTATTTT
CDR3 protein: CASIPAGPGLGTDTQYF

D gene: TRBD1
clone size: -
V gene: TRBV25-1
J gene: TRBJ2-3
CDR3 DNA: TGTGCCAGCACTACAGGGGCCTCCACAGATACGCAGTATTTT
CDR3 protein: CASTTGASTDTQYF

D gene: -
clone size: -
V gene: TRBV24-1
J gene: TRBJ2-1
CDR3 DNA: TGTGCCACCAGTGGTCCAGGTAACAATGAGCAGTTCTTC
CDR3 protein: CATSGPGNNEQFF

D gene: -
clone size: -
V gene: TRBV30
J gene: TRBJ1-6
CDR3 DNA: TGTGCCTGGAACGGGGCCAGATATTCACCCCTCCACTTT
CDR3 protein: CAWNGARYSPLHF

D gene: -
clone size: -
V gene: TRBV28
J gene: TRBJ1-1
CDR3 DNA: TGTGCCAGCAGTTTCGGGTATTCGAACACTGAAGCTTTCTTT
CDR3 protein: CASSFGYSNTEAFF

D gene: -
clone size: -
V gene: TRBV3-1
J gene: TRBJ1-3
CDR3 DNA: TGTGCCAGCAGCTTAAAAGGGGCTGGAAACACCATATATTTT
CDR3 protein: CASSLKGAGNTIYF

D gene: -
clone size: -
V gene: TRBV9
J gene: TRBJ2-7
CDR3 DNA: TGTGCCAGCAGCGTAGAAACAGATACCTACGAGCAGTACTTC
CDR3 protein: CASSVETDTYEQYF

D gene: -
clone size: -
V gene: TRBV27
J gene: TRBJ2-2
CDR3 DNA: TGTGCCAGCAGTTTAGGATCCAGTCCCGGGGAGCTGTTTTTT
CDR3 protein: CASSLGSSPGELFF

D gene: -
clone size: -
V gene: TRBV18
J gene: TRBJ1-6
CDR3 DNA: TGTGCCAGCTCACCATCCCGGGACGGACTTAATTCACCCCTCCACTTT
CDR3 protein: CASSPSRDGLNSPLHF

D gene: -
clone size: -
V gene: TRBV30
J gene: TRBJ2-1
CDR3 DNA: TGTGCCTGCTGGGGATGGAGCTCCTACAATGAGCAGTTCTTC
CDR3 protein: CACWGWSSYNEQFF

D gene: -
clone size: -
V gene: TRBV7-8
J gene: TRBJ2-3
CDR3 DNA: TGTGCCAGCAGCTTAAACGGGTGGTATTCTAGCACAGATACGCAGTATTTT
CDR3 protein: CASSLNGWYSSTDTQYF

D gene: -
clone size: -
V gene: TRBV30
J gene: TRBJ1-2
CDR3 DNA: TGTGCCTGGAGTTTACAGGGAAACTATGGCTACACCTTC
CDR3 protein: CAWSLQGNYGYTF

D gene: -
clone size: once
V gene: TRBV3-1
J gene: TRBJ1-2
CDR3 DNA: TGTGCCAGCAGTCCTCGACGGAGTAATTATAACTATGGCTACACCTTC
CDR3 protein: CASSPRRSNYNYGYTF

D gene: -
clone size: -
V gene: TRBV5-4
J gene: TRBJ1-4
CDR3 DNA: TGTGCCAGCAGGTTACCGGGAGAAAAACTGTTTTTT
CDR3 protein: CASRLPGEKLFF

D gene: -
clone size: -
V gene: TRBV4-2
J gene: TRBJ1-5
CDR3 DNA: TGTGCCAGCAGCCAAGATTGGAAGAGTAATCAGCCCCAGCATTTT
CDR3 protein: CASSQDWKSNQPQHF

D gene: -
clone size: -
V gene: TRBV14
J gene: TRBJ2-1
CDR3 DNA: TGTGCCAGCAGCCAGATCCGGACAGTTGTGGGTGAGCAGTTCTTC
CDR3 protein: CASSQIRTVVGEQFF

D gene: -
clone size: -
V gene: TRBV5-8
J gene: TRBJ1-2
CDR3 DNA: TGTGCCAGCAGATCAGACCGGGGGAGCTACACCTTC
CDR3 protein: CASRSDRGSYTF

D gene: -
clone size: -
V gene: TRBV14
J gene: TRBJ1-2
CDR3 DNA: TGTGCCAGCAGCCAGGTCCGGGTCTATGGCTACACCTTC
CDR3 protein: CASSQVRVYGYTF

D gene: -
clone size: -
V gene: TRBV7-9
J gene: TRBJ1-5
CDR3 DNA: TGTGCCAGCAGCGGCGCCAGGGCAGAGGGTAGCAATCAGCCCCAGCATTTT
CDR3 protein: CASSGARAEGSNQPQHF

D gene: -
clone size: -
V gene: TRBV6-4
J gene: TRBJ1-2
CDR3 DNA: TGTGCCAGCAGTGAGCAGGGGCGAAGCTATGGCTACACCTTC
CDR3 protein: CASSEQGRSYGYTF

D gene: -
clone size: -
V gene: TRBV29-1
J gene: TRBJ2-3
CDR3 DNA: TGCAGCTTTGCTGAGGTTTTCAGGGATACGCAGTATTTT
CDR3 protein: CSFAEVFRDTQYF

D gene: -
clone size: few
V gene: TRBV5-1
J gene: TRBJ2-6
CDR3 DNA: TGCGCCAGCAGCTTGGCTTCTGGGGCCAACGTCCTGACTTTC
CDR3 protein: CASSLASGANVLTF

D gene: -
clone size: -
V gene: TRBV2
J gene: TRBJ2-5
CDR3 DNA: TGTGCCAGCAGTGGGGCCCTAAACCAAGAGACCCAGTACTTC
CDR3 protein: CASSGALNQETQYF

D gene: -
clone size: once
V gene: TRBV30
J gene: TRBJ2-1
CDR3 DNA: TGTGCCTGGAGTGAAGCGGATCCCCAGATTCTCTACAATGAGCAGTTCTTC
CDR3 protein: CAWSEADPQILYNEQFF

D gene: TRBD1
clone size: -
V gene: TRBV9
J gene: TRBJ2-3
CDR3 DNA: TGTGCCAGCAGATCCGGGACAGAATCACGAGATACGCAGTATTTT
CDR3 protein: CASRSGTESRDTQYF

D gene: -
clone size: -
V gene: TRBV27
J gene: TRBJ1-2
CDR3 DNA: TGTGCCAGCAAGCTCGGGCAAGCCCCGGGCTACACCTTC
CDR3 protein: CASKLGQAPGYTF

D gene: -
clone size: -
V gene: TRBV5-1
J gene: TRBJ2-5
CDR3 DNA: TGCGCCAGCAGCTTGGGGGACTCCCGCCAAGGGGCCCAGTACTTC
CDR3 protein: CASSLGDSRQGAQYF

D gene: TRBD2
clone size: -
V gene: TRBV12-3/TRBV12-4
J gene: TRBJ2-3
CDR3 DNA: TGTGCCAGCAGTTTCCGCGGGGGGGCCGCAGATACGCAGTATTTT
CDR3 protein: CASSFRGGAADTQYF